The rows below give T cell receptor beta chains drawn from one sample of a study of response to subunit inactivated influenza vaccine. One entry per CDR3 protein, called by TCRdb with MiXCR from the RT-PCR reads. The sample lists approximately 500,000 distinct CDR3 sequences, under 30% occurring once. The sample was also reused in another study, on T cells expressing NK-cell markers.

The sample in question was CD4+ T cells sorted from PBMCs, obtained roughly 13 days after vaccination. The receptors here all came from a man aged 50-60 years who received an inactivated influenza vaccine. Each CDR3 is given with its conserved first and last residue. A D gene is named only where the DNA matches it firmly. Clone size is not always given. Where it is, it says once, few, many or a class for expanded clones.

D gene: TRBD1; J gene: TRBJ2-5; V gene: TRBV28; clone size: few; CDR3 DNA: TGTGCCAGCAGTTTATGGGGGACAGGGGGCTGGGAGACCCAGTACTTC; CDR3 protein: CASSLWGTGGWETQYF
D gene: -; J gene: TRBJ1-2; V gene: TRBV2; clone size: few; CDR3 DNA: TGTGCCAGCAGTGGCTCAGGGAACTATGGCTACACCTTC; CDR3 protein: CASSGSGNYGYTF
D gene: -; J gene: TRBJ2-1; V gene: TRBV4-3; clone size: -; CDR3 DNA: TGCGCCAGCAGCCGACAGGAGAACAATGAGCAGTTCTTC; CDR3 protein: CASSRQENNEQFF
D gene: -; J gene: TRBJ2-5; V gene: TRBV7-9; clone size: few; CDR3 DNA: TGTGCCAGCAGCCCCAGGGGGCTAGCGGAAGAGACCCAGTACTTC; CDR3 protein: CASSPRGLAEETQYF
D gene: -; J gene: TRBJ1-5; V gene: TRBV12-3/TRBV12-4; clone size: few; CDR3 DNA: TGTGCCAGCAGGGAACAGGTCCTCGAAAATCAGCCCCAGCATTTT; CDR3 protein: CASREQVLENQPQHF
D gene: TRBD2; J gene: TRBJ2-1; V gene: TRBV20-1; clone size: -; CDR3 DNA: TGCAGTGCTAGACCCGTAGCGGGGGGGGCCTACAATGAGCAGTTCTTC; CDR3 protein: CSARPVAGGAYNEQFF
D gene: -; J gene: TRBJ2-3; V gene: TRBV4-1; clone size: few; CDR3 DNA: TGCGCCAGCAGAAAGTGGGGAGCAGAAGGACAGAATATTACGCAGTATTTT; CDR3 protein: CASRKWGAEGQNITQYF
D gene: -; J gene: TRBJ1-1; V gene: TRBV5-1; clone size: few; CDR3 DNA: TGCGCCAGCAGCTCACCCGCGGAGGGACCATGGAACTCACATGAAGCTTTCTTT; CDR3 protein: CASSSPAEGPWNSHEAFF
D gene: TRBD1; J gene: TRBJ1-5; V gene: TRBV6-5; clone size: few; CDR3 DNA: TGTGCCAGCAGTTACAGGGCAGGGGGCTCTCAGCCCCAGCATTTT; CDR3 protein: CASSYRAGGSQPQHF
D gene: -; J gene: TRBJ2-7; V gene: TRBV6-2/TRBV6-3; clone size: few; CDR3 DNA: TGTGCCAGCAGTTACGTTACGGGAGCCTACGAGCAGTACTTC; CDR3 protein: CASSYVTGAYEQYF
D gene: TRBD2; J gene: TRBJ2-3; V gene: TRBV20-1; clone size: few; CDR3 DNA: TGCAGTGCTAGAGGTGGAGCGGGAGGTTCGGATACGCAGTATTTT; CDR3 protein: CSARGGAGGSDTQYF
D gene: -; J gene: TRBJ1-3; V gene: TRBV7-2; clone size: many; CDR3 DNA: TGTGCCAGTAGTTTTGGCTCTGGAAACACCATATATTTT; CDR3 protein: CASSFGSGNTIYF
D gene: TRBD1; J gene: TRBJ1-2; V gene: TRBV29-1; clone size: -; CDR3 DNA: TGCAGCGGGGGGGACAGGGTGGACGGCTACACCTTC; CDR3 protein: CSGGDRVDGYTF
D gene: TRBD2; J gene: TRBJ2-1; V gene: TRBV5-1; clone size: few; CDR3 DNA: TGCGCCAGCAGCTTGGGAGCTAGCGGGGGGTCCTACAATGAGCAGTTCTTC; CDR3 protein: CASSLGASGGSYNEQFF
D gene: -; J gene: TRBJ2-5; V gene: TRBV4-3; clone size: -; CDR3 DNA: TGCGCCAGCAGCCAAAGGGCAGGGGAAGAGACCCAGTACTTC; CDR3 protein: CASSQRAGEETQYF
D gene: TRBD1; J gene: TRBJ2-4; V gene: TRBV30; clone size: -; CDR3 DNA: TGTGCCTGGAGTGGCCAAGTTGGGACAGGGGGTCAGTACTTC; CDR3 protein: CAWSGQVGTGGQYF
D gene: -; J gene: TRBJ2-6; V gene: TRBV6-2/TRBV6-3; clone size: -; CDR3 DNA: TGTGCCAGCAATCGAGTCCTTCCCTACTCTGGGGCCAACGTCCTGACTTTC; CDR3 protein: CASNRVLPYSGANVLTF
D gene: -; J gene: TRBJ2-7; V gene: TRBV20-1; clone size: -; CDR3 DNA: TGCAGTGCTAGGCATCCCTCCTACGAGCAGTACTTC; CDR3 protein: CSARHPSYEQYF
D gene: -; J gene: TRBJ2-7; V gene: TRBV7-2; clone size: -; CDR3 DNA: TGTGCCAGCAGCTCCCCCCCTGAAGTGCAGTACTTC; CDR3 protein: CASSSPPEVQYF
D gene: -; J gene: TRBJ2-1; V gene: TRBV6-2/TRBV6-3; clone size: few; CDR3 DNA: TGTGCCAGCAGTTACCGGATTGAGCAGTTCTTC; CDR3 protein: CASSYRIEQFF
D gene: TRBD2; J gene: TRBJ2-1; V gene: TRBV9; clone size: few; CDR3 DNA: TGTGCCAGCACCTCAAGGGCTAGCGGTGAGCAGTTCTTC; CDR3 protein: CASTSRASGEQFF
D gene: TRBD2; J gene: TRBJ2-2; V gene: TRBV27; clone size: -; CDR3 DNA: TGTGCCAGCGGGGCCTCTGGACTAGCGGGAGTGATCGGGGAGCTGTTTTTT; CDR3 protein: CASGASGLAGVIGELFF
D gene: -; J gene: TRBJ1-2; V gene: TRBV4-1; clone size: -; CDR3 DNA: TGCGCCAGCAGCACCTCGGACCCGGGGGAATATGGCTACACCTTC; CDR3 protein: CASSTSDPGEYGYTF
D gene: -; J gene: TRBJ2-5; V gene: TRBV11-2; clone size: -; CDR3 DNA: TGTGCCAGCAGCTTAGATTCTAGGAAGAGGGAGACCCAGTACTTC; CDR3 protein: CASSLDSRKRETQYF